This T cell receptor beta chain was profiled in a study of blood T cell repertoires in COVID-19. On the study more broadly: PBMCs, B-cell-depleted T cells, or T cells provided the cDNA or gDNA that made up the material.

Patients in Seattle were enrolled during active infection, then followed longitudinally. Study processing details: Estimation of nucleated cell counts relied on the amplification of reference gene primers. Measured with immunoSEQ multiplex PCR; TCRdb has only the in-frame clones, and not every one. The DNA gave D and trimming, while V, J and clone size come from that table. The table lists around 300,000 clones, approximately 89% of them singletons. Sequencing input: peripheral blood. The clonotype originates from a woman in her twenties or thirties with COVID-19, enrolled during active disease.

CDR3 nucleotide sequence: TGTGCCATCAGTGAGTTTCATAGCAATCAGCCCCAGCATTTT. Its protein is CAISEFHSNQPQHF. The chain is built from TRBV10-3 and TRBJ1-5; D not certain. The V and J ends lost 1 base and 0 bases respectively, with 4 bases between them. CDR3 size: 14 residues. The germline V gene has CDR1 ENHRY and CDR2 SYGVKD.